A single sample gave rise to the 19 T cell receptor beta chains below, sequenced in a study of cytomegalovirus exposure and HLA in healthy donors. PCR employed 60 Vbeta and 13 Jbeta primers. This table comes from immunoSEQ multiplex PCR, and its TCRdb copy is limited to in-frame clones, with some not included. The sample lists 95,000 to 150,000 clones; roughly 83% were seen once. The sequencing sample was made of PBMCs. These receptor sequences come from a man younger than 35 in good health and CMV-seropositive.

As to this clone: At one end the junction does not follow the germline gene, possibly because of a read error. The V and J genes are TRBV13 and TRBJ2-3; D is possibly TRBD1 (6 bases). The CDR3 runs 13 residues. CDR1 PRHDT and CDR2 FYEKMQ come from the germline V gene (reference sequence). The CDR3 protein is CASRADSTDTQYF. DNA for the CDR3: TGTGCCAGCAGAGCGGACAGCACGGATACGCAGTATTTT.

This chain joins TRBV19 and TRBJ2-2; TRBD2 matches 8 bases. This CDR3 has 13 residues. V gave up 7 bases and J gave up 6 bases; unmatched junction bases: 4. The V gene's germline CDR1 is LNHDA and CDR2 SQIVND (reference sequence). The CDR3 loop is CASNGGASGELFF. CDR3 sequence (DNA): TGTGCCAGTAACGGGGGGGCCTCCGGGGAGCTGTTTTTT.

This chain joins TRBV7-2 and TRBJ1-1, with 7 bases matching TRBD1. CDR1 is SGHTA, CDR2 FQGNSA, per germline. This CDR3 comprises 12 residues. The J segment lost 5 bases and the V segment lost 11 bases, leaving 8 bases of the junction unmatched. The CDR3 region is CASGTVGTEAFF. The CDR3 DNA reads TGTGCCTCTGGGACAGTAGGGACTGAAGCTTTCTTT.

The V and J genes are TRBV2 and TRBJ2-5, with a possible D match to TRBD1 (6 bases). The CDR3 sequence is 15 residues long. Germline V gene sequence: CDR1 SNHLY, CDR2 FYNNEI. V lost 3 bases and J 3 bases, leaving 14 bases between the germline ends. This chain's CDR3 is CASSELTGTEETQYF. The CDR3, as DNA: TGTGCCAGCAGTGAGCTAACAGGGACCGAAGAGACCCAGTACTTC.

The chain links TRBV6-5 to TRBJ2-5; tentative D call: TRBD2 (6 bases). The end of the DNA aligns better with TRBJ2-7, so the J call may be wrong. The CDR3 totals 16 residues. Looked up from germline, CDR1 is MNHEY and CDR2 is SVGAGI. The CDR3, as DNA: TGTGCCAGCAGTTACTCCGGGAGCCTGAGCTCCTACGAGCAGTACTTC. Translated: CASSYSGSLSSYEQYF.

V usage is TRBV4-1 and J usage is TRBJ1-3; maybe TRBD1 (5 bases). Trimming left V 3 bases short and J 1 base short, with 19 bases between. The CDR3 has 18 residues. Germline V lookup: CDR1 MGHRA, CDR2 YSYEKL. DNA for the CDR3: TGCGCCAGCAGCCATCCCCCCCATCCCAGGGTATCTGGAAACACCATATATTTT. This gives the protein CASSHPPHPRVSGNTIYF.

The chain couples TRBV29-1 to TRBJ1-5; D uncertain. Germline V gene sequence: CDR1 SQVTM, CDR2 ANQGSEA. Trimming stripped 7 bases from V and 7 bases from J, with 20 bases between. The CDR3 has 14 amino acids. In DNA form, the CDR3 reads TGCAGCGCCACGGTGGGTACAGCTGGGCAGCCCCAGCATTTT. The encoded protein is CSATVGTAGQPQHF.

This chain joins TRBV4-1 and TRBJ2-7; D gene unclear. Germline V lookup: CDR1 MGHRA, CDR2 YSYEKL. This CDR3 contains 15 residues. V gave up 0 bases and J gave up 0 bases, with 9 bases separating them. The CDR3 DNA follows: TGCGCCAGCAGCCAAGATCCTACTACCTCCTACGAGCAGTACTTC. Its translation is CASSQDPTTSYEQYF.

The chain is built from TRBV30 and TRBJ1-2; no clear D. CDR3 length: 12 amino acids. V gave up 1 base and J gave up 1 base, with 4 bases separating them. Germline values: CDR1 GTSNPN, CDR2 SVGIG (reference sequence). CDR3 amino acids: CAWSAFNYGYTF. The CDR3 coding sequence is TGTGCCTGGAGTGCATTTAACTATGGCTACACCTTC.

The CDR3 spells CASNPDGTGLSPLHF. The CDR3 bases are TGTGCCAGTAACCCTGACGGGACAGGCCTTTCACCCCTCCACTTT. The rearrangement uses TRBV19 and TRBJ1-6; TRBD1 aligns across 8 bases. CDR3 length equals 15 residues. With V trimmed by 7 bases and J by 9 bases, 11 bases remained unmatched. From germline, CDR1 is LNHDA and CDR2 SQIVND (reference sequence).

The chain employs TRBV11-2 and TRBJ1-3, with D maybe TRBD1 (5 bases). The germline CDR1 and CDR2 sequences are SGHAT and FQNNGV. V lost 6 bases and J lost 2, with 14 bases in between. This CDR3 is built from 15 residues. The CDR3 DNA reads TGTGCCAGCAGTCAGACCGGGGGACCTGGAAACACCATATATTTT. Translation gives CASSQTGGPGNTIYF.

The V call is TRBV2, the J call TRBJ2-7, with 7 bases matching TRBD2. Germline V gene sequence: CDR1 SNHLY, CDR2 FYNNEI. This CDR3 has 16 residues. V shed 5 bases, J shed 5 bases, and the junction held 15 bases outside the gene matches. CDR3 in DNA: TGTGCCAGCAGTAAAAGAAGGGAGGGACCACCCAACGAGCAGTACTTC. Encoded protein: CASSKRREGPPNEQYF.

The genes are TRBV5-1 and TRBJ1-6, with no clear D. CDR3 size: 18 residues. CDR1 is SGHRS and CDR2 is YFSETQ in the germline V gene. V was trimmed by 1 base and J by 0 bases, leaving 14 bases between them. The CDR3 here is CASSLSPRRSSYNSPLHF. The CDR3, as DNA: TGCGCCAGCAGCTTGAGCCCAAGACGGAGCTCCTATAATTCACCCCTCCACTTT.

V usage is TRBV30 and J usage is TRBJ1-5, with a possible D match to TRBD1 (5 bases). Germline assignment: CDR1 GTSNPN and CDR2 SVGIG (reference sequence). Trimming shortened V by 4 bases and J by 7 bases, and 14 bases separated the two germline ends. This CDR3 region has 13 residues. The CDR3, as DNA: TGTGCCTGGAAGGGGCAGGGTCTCCAGCCCCAGCATTTT. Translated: CAWKGQGLQPQHF.

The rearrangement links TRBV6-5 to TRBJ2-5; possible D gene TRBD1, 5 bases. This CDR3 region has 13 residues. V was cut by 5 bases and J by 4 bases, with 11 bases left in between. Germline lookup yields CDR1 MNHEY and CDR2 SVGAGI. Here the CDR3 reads CASSPQGRETQYF. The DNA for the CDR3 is TGTGCCAGCAGTCCGCAGGGAAGAGAGACCCAGTACTTC.

The chain's CDR3 is CASSLGIVGTGLTLGTEAFF. The DNA of the CDR3 is TGTGCCAGCAGTTTGGGAATCGTCGGGACAGGGTTGACTTTGGGCACTGAAGCTTTCTTT. This sequence joins TRBV28 and TRBJ1-1, with 9 bases matching TRBD1. The V segment lost 3 bases and the J segment 4 bases; nucleotides outside the gene matches: 21. Germline V gives CDR1 MDHEN, CDR2 SYDVKM. There are 20 residues in the CDR3.

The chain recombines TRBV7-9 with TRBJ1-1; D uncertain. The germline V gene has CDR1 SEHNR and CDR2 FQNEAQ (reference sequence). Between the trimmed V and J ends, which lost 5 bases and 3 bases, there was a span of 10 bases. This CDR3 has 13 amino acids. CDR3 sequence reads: CASSPSTDTEAFF. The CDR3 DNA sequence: TGTGCCAGCAGCCCTTCAACTGACACTGAAGCTTTCTTT.

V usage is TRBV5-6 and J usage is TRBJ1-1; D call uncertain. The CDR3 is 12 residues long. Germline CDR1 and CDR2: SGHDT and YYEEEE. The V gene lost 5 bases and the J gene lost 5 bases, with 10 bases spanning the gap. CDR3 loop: CASSVPGTEAFF. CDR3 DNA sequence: TGTGCCAGCAGTGTGCCGGGGACTGAAGCTTTCTTT.

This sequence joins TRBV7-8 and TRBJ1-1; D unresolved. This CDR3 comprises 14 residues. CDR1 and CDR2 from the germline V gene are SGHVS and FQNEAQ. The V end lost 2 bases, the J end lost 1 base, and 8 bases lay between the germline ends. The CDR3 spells CASSLTSGNTEAFF. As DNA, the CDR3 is TGTGCCAGCAGCTTAACGTCGGGGAACACTGAAGCTTTCTTT.